This T cell receptor (beta chain) was obtained from a study of T cells in Graves' hyperthyroidism and ophthalmopathy. Study outcomes and limitations: Most thyroid clonotypes expanded above 0.001 appeared in blood too. Before onset, ophthalmopathy was predicted by the model a median around 6 months earlier.

Each person with ophthalmopathy scored at least 3 on the Clinical Activity Score, reached NOSPECS grade 4 or higher, and had been ill under 3 months. Patients having uncontrolled infection, another autoimmune disease, pregnancy or lactation were not included. This clonotype was counted many times. What it binds is unknown. RNA transcripts gave rise to amplified TCR beta CDR3 regions. The HTBI primer set served for first-round RT-PCR of the TCR CDR3. TCRdb re-derived calls from the multiplex PCR reads in MiXCR, one entry per CDR3 protein. This sample has over 350,000 distinct CDR3 sequences, with over 13% found just once. Trimming removed 1 base at V and 13 bases at J, with 8 bases between. CDR3 size: 11 residues. Per germline, CDR1 SEHNR and CDR2 FQNEAQ (reference sequence).

J is TRBJ2-1 and V is TRBV7-9; D not resolved. The sequencing input was blood. This TCR was recovered from a man aged 50-60 years with Graves' ophthalmopathy. In DNA, the CDR3 is TGTGCCAGCAGCTTAGACCGAATACAGTTCTTC. It codes for CASSLDRIQFF.